The T cell receptor beta chain described here comes from a study of T cells in Graves' hyperthyroidism and ophthalmopathy. Study details: Peripheral blood was acquired at first diagnosis, ahead of any therapy whatsoever. Overall study findings and caveats: From stable hyperthyroidism, ophthalmopathy was separated by a 13 V-J model.

Comments on this clonotype: Its target is not known.

Regions amplified from RNA transcripts were the TCR beta CDR3 regions. RT-PCR in the first round (using the HTBI primer set) targeted the TCR CDR3. TCRdb re-called the multiplex PCR reads through MiXCR, storing one row per CDR3 protein. This repertoire shows around 690,000 distinct CDR3 sequences, 15% to 20% found once; its top ten account for around 16%. Exclusion of patients followed from uncontrolled infection, other autoimmune disease, pregnancy or lactation. Orbital computed tomography, thyroid ultrasound, serum thyroxine and TRAb, and clinical symptoms together informed the diagnoses. Sample: blood. The receptor's source is a man in his fifties or sixties with Graves' hyperthyroidism.

CDR3 coding DNA: TGCGCCAGCATGAGTCTGTTAAGCACAGATACGCAGTATTTT. Translated, it gives CASMSLLSTDTQYF. The chain combines TRBV4-1 with TRBJ2-3; no firm D call. V was pared by 7 bases and J by 0 bases, with 11 bases between. Per germline, CDR1 MGHRA and CDR2 YSYEKL. CDR3 size: 14 residues.